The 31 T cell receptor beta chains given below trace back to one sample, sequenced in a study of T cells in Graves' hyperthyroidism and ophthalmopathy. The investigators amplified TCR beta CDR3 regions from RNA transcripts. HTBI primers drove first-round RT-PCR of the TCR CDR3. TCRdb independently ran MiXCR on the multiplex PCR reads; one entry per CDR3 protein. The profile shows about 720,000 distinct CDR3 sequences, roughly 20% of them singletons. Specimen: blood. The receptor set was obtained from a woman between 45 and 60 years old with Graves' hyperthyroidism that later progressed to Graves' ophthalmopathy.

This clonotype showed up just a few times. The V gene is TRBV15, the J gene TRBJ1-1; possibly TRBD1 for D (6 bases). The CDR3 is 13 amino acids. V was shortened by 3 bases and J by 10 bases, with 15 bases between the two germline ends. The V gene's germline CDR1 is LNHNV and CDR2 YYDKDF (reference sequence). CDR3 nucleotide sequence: TGTGCCACCAGCAGCTATGAACAGGGTCGAGCTTTCTTT. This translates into CATSSYEQGRAFF.

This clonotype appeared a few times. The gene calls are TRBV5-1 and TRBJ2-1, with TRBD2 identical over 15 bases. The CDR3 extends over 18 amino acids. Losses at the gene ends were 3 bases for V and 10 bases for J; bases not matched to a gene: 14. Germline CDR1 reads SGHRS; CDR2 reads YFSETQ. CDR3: CASSSSGIGTSGGNEQFF. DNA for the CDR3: TGCGCCAGCAGCTCGTCAGGGATAGGGACTAGCGGGGGGAACGAGCAGTTCTTC.

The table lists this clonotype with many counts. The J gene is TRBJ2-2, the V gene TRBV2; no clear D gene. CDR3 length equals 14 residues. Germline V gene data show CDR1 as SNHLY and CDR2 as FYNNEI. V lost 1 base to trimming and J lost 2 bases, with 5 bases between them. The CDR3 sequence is CASSEGHNTGELFF. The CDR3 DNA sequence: TGTGCCAGCAGTGAAGGACACAACACCGGGGAGCTGTTTTTT.

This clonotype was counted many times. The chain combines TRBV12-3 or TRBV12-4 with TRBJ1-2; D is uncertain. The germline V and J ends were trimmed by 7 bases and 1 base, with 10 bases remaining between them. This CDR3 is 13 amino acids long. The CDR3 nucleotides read TGTGCCAGCACCACCAGCAGTAACTATGGCTACACCTTC. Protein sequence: CASTTSSNYGYTF.

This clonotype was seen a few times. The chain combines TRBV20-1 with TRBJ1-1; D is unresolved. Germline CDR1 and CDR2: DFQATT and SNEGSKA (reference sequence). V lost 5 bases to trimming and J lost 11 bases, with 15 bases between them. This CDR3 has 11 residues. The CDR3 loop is CSAPDGPPAFF. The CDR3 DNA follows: TGCAGTGCTCCGGACGGGCCGCCGGCTTTCTTT.

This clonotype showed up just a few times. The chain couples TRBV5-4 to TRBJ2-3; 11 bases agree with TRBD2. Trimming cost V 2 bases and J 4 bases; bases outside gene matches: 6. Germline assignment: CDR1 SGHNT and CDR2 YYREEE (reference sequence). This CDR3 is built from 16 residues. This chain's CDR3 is CASSFPSGGQADTQYF. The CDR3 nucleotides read TGTGCCAGCAGCTTTCCTAGCGGGGGGCAAGCAGATACGCAGTATTTT.

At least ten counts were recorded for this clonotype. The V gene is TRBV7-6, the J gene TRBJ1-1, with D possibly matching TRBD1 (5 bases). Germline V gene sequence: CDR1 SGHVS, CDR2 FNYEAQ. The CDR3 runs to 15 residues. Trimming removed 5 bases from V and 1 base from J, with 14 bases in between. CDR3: CASSPAGGTNTEAFF. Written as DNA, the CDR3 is TGTGCCAGCAGCCCAGCCGGGGGGACGAACACTGAAGCTTTCTTT. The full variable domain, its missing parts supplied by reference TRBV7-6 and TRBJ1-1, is GAGVSQSPRYKVTKRGQDVALRCDPISGHVSLYWYRQALGQGPEFLTYFNYEAQQDKSGLPNDRFSAERPEGSISTLTIQRTEQRDSAMYRCASSPAGGTNTEAFFGQGTRLTVV.

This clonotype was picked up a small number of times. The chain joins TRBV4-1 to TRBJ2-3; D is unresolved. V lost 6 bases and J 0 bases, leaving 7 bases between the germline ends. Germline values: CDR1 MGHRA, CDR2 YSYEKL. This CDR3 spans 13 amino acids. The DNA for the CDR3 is TGCGCCAGCAGGCGCCCTAGCACAGATACGCAGTATTTT. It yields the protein CASRRPSTDTQYF.

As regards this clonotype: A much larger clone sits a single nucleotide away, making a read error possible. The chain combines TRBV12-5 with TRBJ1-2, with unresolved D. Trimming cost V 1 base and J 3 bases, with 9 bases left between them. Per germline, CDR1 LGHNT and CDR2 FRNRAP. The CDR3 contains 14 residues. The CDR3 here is CASGLGRTDYGYTF. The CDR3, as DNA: TGTGCTAGTGGTTTGGGTCGAACGGACTATGGCTACACCTTC.

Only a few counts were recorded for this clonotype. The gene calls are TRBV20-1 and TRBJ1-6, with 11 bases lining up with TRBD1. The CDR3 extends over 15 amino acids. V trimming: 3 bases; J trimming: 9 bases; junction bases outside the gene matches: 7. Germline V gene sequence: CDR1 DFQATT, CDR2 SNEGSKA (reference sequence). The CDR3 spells CSARPYGTGGSPLHF. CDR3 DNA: TGCAGTGCTAGGCCTTACGGGACAGGGGGTTCACCCCTCCACTTT.

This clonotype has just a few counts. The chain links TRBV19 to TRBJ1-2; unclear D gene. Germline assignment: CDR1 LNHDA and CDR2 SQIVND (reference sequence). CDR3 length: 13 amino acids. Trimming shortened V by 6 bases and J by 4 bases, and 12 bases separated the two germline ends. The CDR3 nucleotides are TGTGCCAGTAGAACGACGGGGTTCTATGGCTACACCTTC. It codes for CASRTTGFYGYTF.

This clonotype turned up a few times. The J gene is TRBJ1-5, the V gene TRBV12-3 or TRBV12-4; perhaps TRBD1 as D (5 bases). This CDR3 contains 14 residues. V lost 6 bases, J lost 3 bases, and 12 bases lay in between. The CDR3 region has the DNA TGTGCCAGCAGCCAGGGACGGAACAATCAGCCCCAGCATTTT. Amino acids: CASSQGRNNQPQHF.

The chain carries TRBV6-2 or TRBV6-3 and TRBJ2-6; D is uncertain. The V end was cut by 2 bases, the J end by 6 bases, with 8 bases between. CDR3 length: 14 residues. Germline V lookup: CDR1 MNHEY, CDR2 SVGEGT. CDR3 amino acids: CASSYMGPANVLTF. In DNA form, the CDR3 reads TGTGCCAGCAGTTACATGGGTCCGGCCAACGTCCTGACTTTC.

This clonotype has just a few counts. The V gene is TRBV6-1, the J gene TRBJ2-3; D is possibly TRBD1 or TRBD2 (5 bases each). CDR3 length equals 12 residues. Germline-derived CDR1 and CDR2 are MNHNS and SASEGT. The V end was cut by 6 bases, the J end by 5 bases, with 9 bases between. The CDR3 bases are TGTGCCAGCAGGAGAGGGGAAGATACGCAGTATTTT. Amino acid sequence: CASRRGEDTQYF.

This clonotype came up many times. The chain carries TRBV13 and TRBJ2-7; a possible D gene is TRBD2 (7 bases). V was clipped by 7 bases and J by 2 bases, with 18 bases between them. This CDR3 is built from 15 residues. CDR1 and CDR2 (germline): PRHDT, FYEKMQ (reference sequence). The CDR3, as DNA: TGTGCCAGCACCCCGGGGGGAGCAGGGGCCTACGAGCAGTACTTC. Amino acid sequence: CASTPGGAGAYEQYF. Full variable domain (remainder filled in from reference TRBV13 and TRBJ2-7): AAGVIQSPRHLIKEKRETATLKCYPIPRHDTVYWYQQGPGQDPQFLISFYEKMQSDKGSIPDRFSAQQFSDYHSELNMSSLELGDSALYFCASTPGGAGAYEQYFGPGTRLTVT.

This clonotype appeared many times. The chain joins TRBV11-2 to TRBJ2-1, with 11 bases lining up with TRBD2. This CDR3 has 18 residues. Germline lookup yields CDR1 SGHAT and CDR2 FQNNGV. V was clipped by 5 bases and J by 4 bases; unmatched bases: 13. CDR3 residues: CASSNSGGEIRQYNEQFF. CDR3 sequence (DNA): TGTGCCAGCAGCAATAGCGGGGGGGAGATAAGGCAATACAATGAGCAGTTCTTC.

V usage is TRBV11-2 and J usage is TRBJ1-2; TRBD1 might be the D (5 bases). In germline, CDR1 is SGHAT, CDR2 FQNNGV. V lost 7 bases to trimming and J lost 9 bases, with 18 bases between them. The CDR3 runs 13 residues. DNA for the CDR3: TGTGCCAGCACCTCCAGGGCAGGGTTGAGCTACACCTTC. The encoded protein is CASTSRAGLSYTF.

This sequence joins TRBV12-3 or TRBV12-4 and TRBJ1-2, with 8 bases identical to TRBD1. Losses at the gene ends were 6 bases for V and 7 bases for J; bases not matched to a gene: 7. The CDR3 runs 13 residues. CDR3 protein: CASRMGQAGGYTF. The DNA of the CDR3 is TGTGCCAGCAGAATGGGACAGGCGGGTGGCTACACCTTC.

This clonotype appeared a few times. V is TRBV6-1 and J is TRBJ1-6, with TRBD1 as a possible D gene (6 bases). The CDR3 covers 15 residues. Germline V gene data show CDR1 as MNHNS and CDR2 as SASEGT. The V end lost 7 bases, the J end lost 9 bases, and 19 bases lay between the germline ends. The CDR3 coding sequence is TGTGCCAGCACGGACAGAGGCACCGGGAGTTCACCCCTCCACTTT. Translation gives CASTDRGTGSSPLHF.

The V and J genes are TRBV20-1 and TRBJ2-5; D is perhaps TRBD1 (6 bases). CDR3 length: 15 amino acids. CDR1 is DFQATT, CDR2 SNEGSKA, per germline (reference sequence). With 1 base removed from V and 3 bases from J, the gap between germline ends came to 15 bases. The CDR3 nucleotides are TGCAGTGCTAGAGTGGGGCATAGGACAGAAGAGACCCAGTACTTC. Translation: CSARVGHRTEETQYF.

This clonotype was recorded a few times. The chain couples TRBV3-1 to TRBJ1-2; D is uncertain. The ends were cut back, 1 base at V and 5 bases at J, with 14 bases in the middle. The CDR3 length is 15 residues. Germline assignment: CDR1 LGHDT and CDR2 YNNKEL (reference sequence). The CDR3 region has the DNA TGTGCCAGCAGCCAAGGCCCCGGACCGACTTATGGCTACACCTTC. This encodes CASSQGPGPTYGYTF.

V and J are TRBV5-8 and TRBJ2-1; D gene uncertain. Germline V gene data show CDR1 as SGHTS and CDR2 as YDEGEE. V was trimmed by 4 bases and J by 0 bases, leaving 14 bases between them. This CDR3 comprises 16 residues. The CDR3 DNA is TGTGCCAGCAGCCGAATACTTCCCGGCTCCTACAATGAGCAGTTCTTC. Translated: CASSRILPGSYNEQFF.

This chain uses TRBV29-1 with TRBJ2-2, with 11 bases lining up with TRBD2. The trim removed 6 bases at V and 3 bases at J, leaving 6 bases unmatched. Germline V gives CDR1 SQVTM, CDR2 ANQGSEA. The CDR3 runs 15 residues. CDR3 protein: CSVAGLAGHTGELFF. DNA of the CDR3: TGCAGCGTCGCTGGACTAGCGGGCCACACCGGGGAGCTGTTTTTT.

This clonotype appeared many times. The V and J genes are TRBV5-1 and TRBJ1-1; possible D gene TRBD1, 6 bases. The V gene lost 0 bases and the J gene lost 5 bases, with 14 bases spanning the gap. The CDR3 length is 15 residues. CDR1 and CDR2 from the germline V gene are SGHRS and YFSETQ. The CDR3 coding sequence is TGCGCCAGCAGCTTGGTACAGGGTGGGGAGACTGAAGCTTTCTTT. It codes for CASSLVQGGETEAFF.

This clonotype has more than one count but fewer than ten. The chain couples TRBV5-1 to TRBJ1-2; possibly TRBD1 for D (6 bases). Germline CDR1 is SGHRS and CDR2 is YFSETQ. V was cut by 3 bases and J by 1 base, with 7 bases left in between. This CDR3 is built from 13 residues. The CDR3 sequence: CASSWTDNYGYTF. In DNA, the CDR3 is TGCGCCAGCAGCTGGACAGATAACTATGGCTACACCTTC.

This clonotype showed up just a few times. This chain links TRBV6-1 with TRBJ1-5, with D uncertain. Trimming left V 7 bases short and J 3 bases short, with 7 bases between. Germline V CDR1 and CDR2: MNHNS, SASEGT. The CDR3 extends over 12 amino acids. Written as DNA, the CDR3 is TGTGCCAGCAAGCGGGACAATCAGCCCCAGCATTTT. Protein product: CASKRDNQPQHF.

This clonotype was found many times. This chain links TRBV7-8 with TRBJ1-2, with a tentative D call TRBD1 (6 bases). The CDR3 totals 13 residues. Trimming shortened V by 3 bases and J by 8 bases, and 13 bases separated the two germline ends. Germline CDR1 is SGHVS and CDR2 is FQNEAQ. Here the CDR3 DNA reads TGTGCCAGCAGCTTTGGGGGACAACAGGGCTACACCTTC. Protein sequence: CASSFGGQQGYTF. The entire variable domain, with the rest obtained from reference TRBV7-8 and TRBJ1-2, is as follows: GAGVSQSPRYKVAKRGQDVALRCDPISGHVSLFWYQQALGQGPEFLTYFQNEAQLDKSGLPSDRFFAERPEGSVSTLKIQRTQQEDSAVYLCASSFGGQQGYTFGSGTRLTVV.

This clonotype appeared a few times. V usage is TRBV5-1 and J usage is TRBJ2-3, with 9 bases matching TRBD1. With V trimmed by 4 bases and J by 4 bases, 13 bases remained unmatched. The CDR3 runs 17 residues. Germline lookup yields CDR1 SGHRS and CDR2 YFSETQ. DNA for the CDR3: TGCGCCAGCAGCCTTATCACAGGGGGCTTCGGCGCAGATACGCAGTATTTT. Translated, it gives CASSLITGGFGADTQYF. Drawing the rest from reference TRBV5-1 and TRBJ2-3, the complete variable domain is KAGVTQTPRYLIKTRGQQVTLSCSPISGHRSVSWYQQTPGQGLQFLFEYFSETQRNKGNFPGRFSGRQFSNSRSEMNVSTLELGDSALYLCASSLITGGFGADTQYFGPGTRLTVL.

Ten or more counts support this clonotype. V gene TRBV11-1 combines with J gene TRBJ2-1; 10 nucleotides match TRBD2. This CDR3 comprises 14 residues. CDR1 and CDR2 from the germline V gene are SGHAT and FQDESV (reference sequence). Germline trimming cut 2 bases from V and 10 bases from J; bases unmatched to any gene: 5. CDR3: CASSLLAGASEQFF. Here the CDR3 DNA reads TGTGCCAGCAGCTTACTAGCGGGGGCGTCGGAGCAGTTCTTC.

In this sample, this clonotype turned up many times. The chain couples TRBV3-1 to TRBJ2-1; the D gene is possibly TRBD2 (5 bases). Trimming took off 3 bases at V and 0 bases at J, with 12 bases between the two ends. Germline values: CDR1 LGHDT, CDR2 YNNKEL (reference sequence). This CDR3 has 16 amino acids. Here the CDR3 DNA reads TGTGCCAGCAGCCAGGACTTCTCGAGCTCCTACAATGAGCAGTTCTTC. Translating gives CASSQDFSSSYNEQFF.

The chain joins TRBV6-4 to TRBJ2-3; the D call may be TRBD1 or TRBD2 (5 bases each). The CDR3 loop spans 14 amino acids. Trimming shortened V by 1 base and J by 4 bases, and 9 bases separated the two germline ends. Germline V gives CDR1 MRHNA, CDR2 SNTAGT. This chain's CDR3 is CASSDYGGADTQYF. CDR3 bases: TGTGCCAGCAGTGACTATGGGGGAGCAGATACGCAGTATTTT.